This T cell receptor beta chain was recovered during a study of T cells after yellow fever vaccination. Ten or more counts support this clonotype. TCRdb fed the 5' RACE reads into MiXCR, producing one record per CDR3 protein. The sample includes 300,000 or so distinct CDR3 sequences, roughly 8.4% of them seen just once. The CDR3 runs to 16 residues. CDR1 is DFQATT, CDR2 SNEGSKA, per germline (reference sequence). J was trimmed by 5 bases and V by 5 bases; bases with no gene match: 11. The rearrangement joins TRBV20-1 to TRBJ2-7, with 14 bases aligning to TRBD2. This TCR was recovered from a man aged 18 to 29 who received the YFV17D yellow fever vaccine. The source was PBMCs, collected about 49 days after the first yellow fever vaccination. CDR3 sequence reads: CSASTSGGAGFNEQYF. The CDR3 nucleotides read TGCAGTGCTTCGACTAGCGGGGGGGCCGGTTTTAACGAGCAGTACTTC.